This is a list of T cell receptor beta chains from one sample in a study of T cell responses to AZD1222 COVID-19 vaccine. Data came from immunoSEQ multiplex PCR; TCRdb stores just in-frame clones and leaves some out. In the table there are about 180,000 clones, 90% to 95% of which are singletons. Sample: peripheral blood, taken 28 days after the second AZD1222 dose. The receptors shown here come from an adult who received the AZD1222 COVID-19 vaccine. CDR3s include the opening cysteine and the closing phenylalanine or tryptophan. A D gene is named only where the DNA matches it firmly. A row's size may be missing; if present it is once, few, many or a size class.

CDR3nt: TGTGCCTGGAACGGAGGGCTAGGCACAGATACGCAGTATTTT
CDR3aa: CAWNGGLGTDTQYF
j_gene: TRBJ2-3
v_gene: TRBV30
abundance: NA
d_gene: NA

CDR3nt: TGTGCCAGCAGCCGCCCCCAGAACACTGAAGCTTTCTTT
CDR3aa: CASSRPQNTEAFF
j_gene: TRBJ1-1
v_gene: TRBV7-9
abundance: NA
d_gene: NA

CDR3nt: TGCGCCAGCAGCCAAGATTGGTCTAACAATGAGCAGTTCTTC
CDR3aa: CASSQDWSNNEQFF
j_gene: TRBJ2-1
v_gene: TRBV4-1
abundance: once
d_gene: NA

CDR3nt: TGTGCCAGCAGCCCAGGGACAGGCTTCTCTGGAAACACCATATATTTT
CDR3aa: CASSPGTGFSGNTIYF
j_gene: TRBJ1-3
v_gene: TRBV7-3
abundance: NA
d_gene: TRBD1

CDR3nt: TGTGCCAGCGGGACAGGGGCCTACAATGAGCAGTTCTTC
CDR3aa: CASGTGAYNEQFF
j_gene: TRBJ2-1
v_gene: TRBV6-5
abundance: NA
d_gene: TRBD1

CDR3nt: TGTGCCAGCAGCTTAGTCCCTAGAACTGGGTCTGGCACAGATACGCAGTATTTT
CDR3aa: CASSLVPRTGSGTDTQYF
j_gene: TRBJ2-3
v_gene: TRBV7-6
abundance: NA
d_gene: NA

CDR3nt: TGTGCCAGTAGCCTACAGATGAACACTGAAGCTTTCTTT
CDR3aa: CASSLQMNTEAFF
j_gene: TRBJ1-1
v_gene: TRBV19
abundance: NA
d_gene: NA

CDR3nt: TGTGCCAGCAGCTTAGATGTCAGGGACAGGGTAGCACCATACGAGCAGTACTTC
CDR3aa: CASSLDVRDRVAPYEQYF
j_gene: TRBJ2-7
v_gene: TRBV7-6
abundance: NA
d_gene: TRBD1

CDR3nt: TGCGCCAGCAGCTTGGGTGACTACTCTAGAGATACGCAGTATTTT
CDR3aa: CASSLGDYSRDTQYF
j_gene: TRBJ2-3
v_gene: TRBV5-1
abundance: NA
d_gene: NA

CDR3nt: TGTGCCAGCAGCGTACTAGCGGGCGATAGCACAGATACGCAGTATTTT
CDR3aa: CASSVLAGDSTDTQYF
j_gene: TRBJ2-3
v_gene: TRBV9
abundance: NA
d_gene: TRBD2

CDR3nt: TGTGCCAGCGGGGGAGGGGGTTTTGGGCAGCCCCAGCATTTT
CDR3aa: CASGGGGFGQPQHF
j_gene: TRBJ1-5
v_gene: TRBV6-5
abundance: once
d_gene: NA

CDR3nt: TGTGCCAGCAGCATATACCTGGGACAGGGGTCTTTATTT
CDR3aa: CASSIYLGQGSLF
j_gene: TRBJ2-3
v_gene: TRBV2
abundance: NA
d_gene: TRBD1

CDR3nt: TGTGCCAGCAGCTTGGGGTCAGACCCATTTCTATATGGCTACACCTTC
CDR3aa: CASSLGSDPFLYGYTF
j_gene: TRBJ1-2
v_gene: TRBV5-6
abundance: NA
d_gene: NA

CDR3nt: TGTGCCAGTAGTACCTCAACGGATACGCAGTATTTT
CDR3aa: CASSTSTDTQYF
j_gene: TRBJ2-3
v_gene: TRBV19
abundance: NA
d_gene: NA

CDR3nt: TGTGCCAGCAGTCCATTCTCCTACGAGCAGTACTTC
CDR3aa: CASSPFSYEQYF
j_gene: TRBJ2-7
v_gene: TRBV28
abundance: few
d_gene: NA

CDR3nt: TGTGCCAGCAGTTACACGTCCTATGCAGATACGCAGTATTTT
CDR3aa: CASSYTSYADTQYF
j_gene: TRBJ2-3
v_gene: TRBV6-2/TRBV6-3
abundance: NA
d_gene: NA

CDR3nt: TGCGCCAGCAGGCCACTCGGGACAGGGGCCTACGAGCAGTACTTC
CDR3aa: CASRPLGTGAYEQYF
j_gene: TRBJ2-7
v_gene: TRBV5-1
abundance: once
d_gene: TRBD1

CDR3nt: TGTGCCAGTAGCCCCCCCCAGGGGGCCTACGAGCAGTACTTC
CDR3aa: CASSPPQGAYEQYF
j_gene: TRBJ2-7
v_gene: TRBV19
abundance: NA
d_gene: TRBD1

CDR3nt: TGTGCCAGTAGTATCGTTTCAGGGGGGAATTCACCCCTCCACTTT
CDR3aa: CASSIVSGGNSPLHF
j_gene: TRBJ1-6
v_gene: TRBV19
abundance: NA
d_gene: TRBD1

CDR3nt: TGTGCCAGCAGCTTGGCAGGGGTTGGGGCCAACGTCCTGACTTTC
CDR3aa: CASSLAGVGANVLTF
j_gene: TRBJ2-6
v_gene: TRBV5-6
abundance: NA
d_gene: NA

CDR3nt: TGCGCCAGCAGCGAATCGGGACAGCGAAATCAGCCCCAGCATTTT
CDR3aa: CASSESGQRNQPQHF
j_gene: TRBJ1-5
v_gene: TRBV5-1
abundance: NA
d_gene: TRBD1

CDR3nt: TGTGCCAGCAGCCCCCCCCTCCGGAAAGGCTACAATGAGCAGTTCTTC
CDR3aa: CASSPPLRKGYNEQFF
j_gene: TRBJ2-1
v_gene: TRBV7-9
abundance: NA
d_gene: NA

CDR3nt: TGTGCCAGCACCTCAGACGCGGGAGGGCCCAATGAGCAGTTCTTC
CDR3aa: CASTSDAGGPNEQFF
j_gene: TRBJ2-1
v_gene: TRBV6-5
abundance: once
d_gene: TRBD2

CDR3nt: TGTGCCAGCAGCTTCGGAGGCGGGAACACCGGGGAGCTGTTTTTT
CDR3aa: CASSFGGGNTGELFF
j_gene: TRBJ2-2
v_gene: TRBV5-5
abundance: NA
d_gene: NA

CDR3nt: TGTGCCAGCAGCTTTCCCGGGACCTCCTACGGCGCTGAAGCTTTCTTT
CDR3aa: CASSFPGTSYGAEAFF
j_gene: TRBJ1-1
v_gene: TRBV7-9
abundance: NA
d_gene: NA

CDR3nt: TGTGCCACCTCCGAGACAGGCGAAGCCTTCTACGAGCAGTACTTC
CDR3aa: CATSETGEAFYEQYF
j_gene: TRBJ2-7
v_gene: TRBV24-1
abundance: NA
d_gene: NA

CDR3nt: TGTGCCAGTAGTATAGCCGGGAGCAGCTCCTATAATTCACCCCTCCACTTT
CDR3aa: CASSIAGSSSYNSPLHF
j_gene: TRBJ1-6
v_gene: TRBV19
abundance: NA
d_gene: NA

CDR3nt: TGTGCCAGCAGTTACCCCGGGACAGGGGCAACTAATGAAAAACTGTTTTTT
CDR3aa: CASSYPGTGATNEKLFF
j_gene: TRBJ1-4
v_gene: TRBV6-2/TRBV6-3
abundance: NA
d_gene: TRBD1

CDR3nt: TGTGCCAGCAGCTCCTCTTGGACAGGTCCGAACACTGAAGCTTTCTTT
CDR3aa: CASSSSWTGPNTEAFF
j_gene: TRBJ1-1
v_gene: TRBV11-2
abundance: once
d_gene: TRBD1

CDR3nt: TGTGCCAGCAGTTTCCAGACGGGGGAGACCCAGTACTTC
CDR3aa: CASSFQTGETQYF
j_gene: TRBJ2-5
v_gene: TRBV28
abundance: NA
d_gene: NA

CDR3nt: TGTGCCAGCAGCCCTGACTCGTACGGAGATACGCAGTATTTT
CDR3aa: CASSPDSYGDTQYF
j_gene: TRBJ2-3
v_gene: TRBV9
abundance: once
d_gene: NA

CDR3nt: TGTGCCAGCAGTTTAGCGGGGACAGGCTGGAACTATGGCTACACCTTC
CDR3aa: CASSLAGTGWNYGYTF
j_gene: TRBJ1-2
v_gene: TRBV28
abundance: NA
d_gene: TRBD1

CDR3nt: TGTGCCAGCAGCTTGATCCCAGGCGGCGCGAACACCGGGGAGCTGTTTTTT
CDR3aa: CASSLIPGGANTGELFF
j_gene: TRBJ2-2
v_gene: TRBV5-4
abundance: NA
d_gene: NA

CDR3nt: TGTGCCAGTAGCCCAACGTCAGGGAACACTGAAGCTTTCTTT
CDR3aa: CASSPTSGNTEAFF
j_gene: TRBJ1-1
v_gene: TRBV19
abundance: NA
d_gene: NA

CDR3nt: TGTGCCAGCAGCTTAGGTGGGACTAGCGGGATGGATACGCAGTATTTT
CDR3aa: CASSLGGTSGMDTQYF
j_gene: TRBJ2-3
v_gene: TRBV11-3
abundance: once
d_gene: TRBD2

CDR3nt: TGCAGCGTCGCGACTAGCTTTGGTTTCCATGAGCAGTTCTTC
CDR3aa: CSVATSFGFHEQFF
j_gene: TRBJ2-1
v_gene: TRBV29-1
abundance: NA
d_gene: TRBD2

CDR3nt: TGTGCCAGCGGAGGGCAGGGGTATTCACCCCTCCACTTT
CDR3aa: CASGGQGYSPLHF
j_gene: TRBJ1-6
v_gene: TRBV12-3/TRBV12-4
abundance: NA
d_gene: NA

CDR3nt: TGTGCCATCACCCGGGACCGCTCCTATAATTCACCCCTCCACTTT
CDR3aa: CAITRDRSYNSPLHF
j_gene: TRBJ1-6
v_gene: TRBV6-5
abundance: NA
d_gene: NA

CDR3nt: TGTGCCAGCAGTTTGGCAGGGAACGGAAACTATGGCTACACCTTC
CDR3aa: CASSLAGNGNYGYTF
j_gene: TRBJ1-2
v_gene: TRBV28
abundance: NA
d_gene: NA

CDR3nt: TGTGCCAGCAGTTTACAGGGGGGGCTGGATGGCTACACCTTC
CDR3aa: CASSLQGGLDGYTF
j_gene: TRBJ1-2
v_gene: TRBV6-6
abundance: NA
d_gene: TRBD1

CDR3nt: TGTGCCAGCAGCGGGGACCTCACAGATACGCAGTATTTT
CDR3aa: CASSGDLTDTQYF
j_gene: TRBJ2-3
v_gene: TRBV9
abundance: NA
d_gene: NA